Listed below are T cell receptor beta chains from one sample, sequenced in a study of blood T cell repertoires in COVID-19. Assay used: immunoSEQ multiplex PCR; TCRdb lists only in-frame clones, some missing. Altogether about 15,000 clones are present, over 80% being singletons, with the ten largest covering 16%. Specimen: peripheral blood. The origin of the receptors is a human donor in a cohort sampled during active COVID-19. CDR3s include the opening cysteine and the closing phenylalanine or tryptophan. The D gene is left open where the match is weak. Clone size is shown for a subset of rows, as once, few, many or a class of expanded clone.

j_call clone_size cdr3_length v_call d_call cdr3_nt cdr3_aa
TRBJ1-3 NA 20 TRBV21-1 NA TGTGCCAGCACGAACCACGCCGATGACAGGGGCGAATACTCTGGAAACACCATATATTTT CASTNHADDRGEYSGNTIYF
TRBJ2-7 NA 14 TRBV9 NA TGTGCCAGCAGCGTAGCTGGGACAACCTACGAGCAGTACTTC CASSVAGTTYEQYF
TRBJ2-3 NA 12 TRBV29-1 NA TGCAGCGTTAGACAGAGCACAGATACGCAGTATTTT CSVRQSTDTQYF
TRBJ1-2 once 12 TRBV10-3 NA TGTGCCATCAGTGACCTCGCGGAGGGCTACACCTTC CAISDLAEGYTF
TRBJ1-1 NA 13 TRBV4-3 NA TGCGCCAGCAGCCAAAACAGGTACACTGAAGCTTTCTTT CASSQNRYTEAFF
TRBJ2-7 NA 13 TRBV6-5 TRBD1 TGTGCCAGCACCTCAGGGGGTATCTACGAGCAGTACTTC CASTSGGIYEQYF
TRBJ1-1 NA 13 TRBV7-9 NA TGTGCCAGCCGTGGGGGGGAGGGCACTGAAGCTTTCTTT CASRGGEGTEAFF
TRBJ1-2 NA 13 TRBV6-5 NA TGTGCCAGCAGAGACAGTGCTAACTATGGCTACACCTTC CASRDSANYGYTF
TRBJ1-1 NA 14 TRBV6-5 TRBD1 TGTGCCAGCAGTTACGCGTACAGGGGAACTGAAGCTTTCTTT CASSYAYRGTEAFF
TRBJ2-1 NA 12 TRBV6-1 NA TGTGCCAGCAGTGAAGCGAGAAATGAGCAGTTCTTC CASSEARNEQFF
TRBJ2-1 NA 11 TRBV6-6 TRBD1 TGTGCCAGCAGTCGGACAGGGGAGCAGTTCTTC CASSRTGEQFF